This T cell receptor (beta chain) was sequenced during a study of blood T cell repertoires in COVID-19. Study in general: Acute and convalescent COVID-19 samples came from the United States, Italy and Spain. T cells, B-cell-depleted T cells, or PBMCs provided the cDNA or gDNA that served as material.

Seattle researchers signed up patients amid active infection and tracked them longitudinally. The CDR3 spans 16 residues. Losses at the gene ends were 4 bases for V and 2 bases for J; bases not matched to a gene: 7. Germline lookup yields CDR1 SGHNT and CDR2 YYREEE (reference sequence). The table lists this clone with a count of one. Original handling: The assay estimated nucleated cells by amplifying reference gene primers. Sequencing used immunoSEQ multiplex PCR; TCRdb keeps in-frame clones, though not all of them. V and J calls and clone size are given by that table; D and trimming were obtained from the DNA. Of 50,000 to 75,000 clones listed, 78% are singletons.

The sequencing sample was made of peripheral blood. The receptor comes from a man aged 60 to 75 with COVID-19, enrolled during active disease. The chain couples TRBV5-4 to TRBJ2-2, with TRBD2 identical over 8 bases. The CDR3 DNA reads as TGTGCCAGCAGCACCGGGCGGGGGGTTAACACCGGGGAGCTGTTTTTT. Encoded protein: CASSTGRGVNTGELFF.